One sample yielded the 24 T cell receptor beta chains listed below, sequenced in a study of cytomegalovirus exposure and HLA in healthy donors (dated by TCRdb to between 2016 and 2019). Libraries were made using the immunoSEQ multiplex PCR assay. TCRdb took this table from immuneACCESS and kept in-frame rearrangements with V and J called. Such tables lack part of the clones; where checked against another copy, unresolved V genes explain under half of the gap, and the rest is unexplained. Within this sample are 200,000 to 300,000 clones, with 90% of them counted one time only. Approximately 3% of the sample is held by the ten biggest clonotypes. Sequenced material: PBMCs. All receptors derive from a young woman in good health and CMV-seronegative.

The V gene is TRBV7-2, the J gene TRBJ2-5; D is perhaps TRBD1 or TRBD2 (5 bases each). Trimming took 4 bases from V and 4 from J, leaving 25 bases between them. There are 18 residues in the CDR3. CDR1 and CDR2 from the germline V gene are SGHTA and FQGNSA. CDR3 residues: CASSWLASQGLGRETQYF. The CDR3 region has the DNA TGTGCCAGCAGCTGGCTAGCTTCCCAGGGTTTAGGTCGAGAGACCCAGTACTTC.

The J gene is TRBJ2-1, the V gene TRBV5-6; tentative D call: TRBD2 (5 bases). The germline CDR1 and CDR2 sequences are SGHDT and YYEEEE. V was shortened by 7 bases and J by 1 base, with 12 bases between the two germline ends. This CDR3 has 14 residues. The CDR3 DNA reads as TGTGCCAGCGGGAGAGGCAGTTCCTACAATGAGCAGTTCTTC. Its protein product is CASGRGSSYNEQFF.

V is TRBV7-8 and J is TRBJ2-3; TRBD1 or TRBD2 may be the D gene (5 bases each). The CDR3 is 13 amino acids. Germline V gene sequence: CDR1 SGHVS, CDR2 FQNEAQ. Between the trimmed V and J ends, which lost 7 bases and 2 bases, there was a span of 10 bases. CDR3 protein: CASIRGNTDTQYF. Here the CDR3 DNA reads TGTGCCAGCATTCGGGGCAACACAGATACGCAGTATTTT.

The rearrangement joins TRBV4-1 to TRBJ1-2, with D unresolved. The CDR3 is made up of 15 amino acids. Germline lookup yields CDR1 MGHRA and CDR2 YSYEKL. The V and J ends lost 4 bases and 0 bases respectively, with 12 bases between them. The CDR3 region has the DNA TGCGCCAGCAGCCCGTTTGACGTCGCTAACTATGGCTACACCTTC. This sequence encodes CASSPFDVANYGYTF.

For the CDR3, the DNA is TGTGCCAGTAGTGGTTATAGCGGGAGGGAGGCCTACGAGCAGTACTTC. Its protein product is CASSGYSGREAYEQYF. The chain uses TRBV19 and TRBJ2-7, with 11 nucleotides matching TRBD2. Germline V gene lookup returns CDR1 LNHDA and CDR2 SQIVND (reference sequence). The CDR3 spans 16 residues. The trim removed 5 bases at V and 2 bases at J, leaving 8 bases unmatched. Drawing the rest from reference TRBV19 and TRBJ2-7, the complete variable domain is DGGITQSPKYLFRKEGQNVTLSCEQNLNHDAMYWYRQDPGQGLRLIYYSQIVNDFQKGDIAEGYSVSREKKESFPLTVTSAQKNPTAFYLCASSGYSGREAYEQYFGPGTRLTVT.

CDR3 coding DNA: TGTGCCAGCAGCTTTCACGGGGGGGACTACGAGCAGTACTTC. This gives the protein CASSFHGGDYEQYF. This chain links TRBV7-8 with TRBJ2-7; 8 bases match TRBD2. From germline, CDR1 is SGHVS and CDR2 FQNEAQ. After removal of 3 bases from V and 3 bases from J, the junction contained 4 bases not matched to a gene. The CDR3 spans 14 residues.

The chain carries TRBV19 and TRBJ2-2; D gene unclear. This CDR3 contains 14 residues. V was pared by 9 bases and J by 0 bases, with 11 bases between. Per germline, CDR1 LNHDA and CDR2 SQIVND (reference sequence). The CDR3 protein is CASRPEPNTGELFF. The CDR3 bases are TGTGCCAGCCGTCCGGAGCCGAACACCGGGGAGCTGTTTTTT.

The chain couples TRBV18 to TRBJ2-5, with D uncertain. Trimming pared 3 bases from V and 1 base from J, leaving 9 bases between. This CDR3 has 14 amino acids. Germline V lookup: CDR1 KGHSH, CDR2 LQKENI. In nucleotides, the CDR3 is TGTGCCAGCTCACCTGCTCAGGTCCAAGAGACCCAGTACTTC. This sequence encodes CASSPAQVQETQYF.

CDR3 sequence (DNA): TGTGCCAGCAGCCCGACCCATGGCGGGGGTTTCGCGAACACCGGGGAGCTGTTTTTT. It codes for CASSPTHGGGFANTGELFF. The chain couples TRBV9 to TRBJ2-2, with 7 bases matching TRBD2. The germline CDR1 and CDR2 sequences are SGDLS and YYNGEE. The CDR3 covers 19 residues. The junction had 15 bases not matched to a gene; V was cut back by 4 bases and J by 0 bases. Drawing the rest from reference TRBV9 and TRBJ2-2, the complete variable domain is DSGVTQTPKHLITATGQRVTLRCSPRSGDLSVYWYQQSLDQGLQFLIQYYNGEERAKGNILERFSAQQFPDLHSELNLSSLELGDSALYFCASSPTHGGGFANTGELFFGEGSRLTVL.

The chain is built from TRBV5-1 and TRBJ2-3, with 11 bases that match TRBD2. The CDR3 is made up of 17 amino acids. Trimming took 4 bases from V and 0 from J; bases not matched to a gene: 7. CDR1 is SGHRS, CDR2 YFSETQ, per germline. The CDR3 region has the DNA TGCGCCAGCAGCACGAGGATAGCGGGAGGGAGCACAGATACGCAGTATTTT. Translation gives CASSTRIAGGSTDTQYF.

This clone was detected a few times. The V and J genes are TRBV23-1 and TRBJ2-7, with D tentatively TRBD1 (6 bases). TRBV23-1 is filed as an ORF, its function uncertain. V lost 1 base, J lost 5 bases, and 15 bases lay in between. CDR3 length: 15 amino acids. CDR3 residues: CASSQCSGETNEQYF. The CDR3 region has the DNA TGCGCCAGCAGTCAATGCTCAGGGGAGACGAACGAGCAGTACTTC.

The J gene is TRBJ2-2, the V gene TRBV27, with D possibly TRBD1 on 6 matching bases. This CDR3 comprises 13 residues. Trimming removed 6 bases at V and 5 bases at J, with 10 bases between. Germline V lookup: CDR1 MNHEY, CDR2 SMNVEV (reference sequence). CDR3 region: CASSQQGTGELFF. The DNA for the CDR3 is TGTGCCAGCAGCCAACAGGGAACCGGGGAGCTGTTTTTT.

The chain carries TRBV9 and TRBJ2-1; the D gene is possibly TRBD2 (6 bases). The CDR3 is made up of 15 amino acids. Trimming pared 4 bases from V and 5 bases from J, leaving 16 bases between. Germline lookup yields CDR1 SGDLS and CDR2 YYNGEE. For the CDR3, the DNA is TGTGCCAGCAGCTTGACCCCTAGCGCCAACAATGAGCAGTTCTTC. It translates to CASSLTPSANNEQFF.

The chain combines TRBV4-3 with TRBJ2-2; TRBD2 is a possible D gene (5 bases). The V gene lost 3 bases and the J gene lost 6 bases, with 14 bases spanning the gap. CDR1 is LGHNA, CDR2 YSLEER, per germline. The CDR3 totals 15 residues. In DNA form, the CDR3 reads TGCGCCAGCAGCCACGCGAGAGGGCCGGCCGGGGAGCTGTTTTTT. Translation gives CASSHARGPAGELFF.

The chain carries TRBV16 and TRBJ1-5, with D tentatively TRBD1 (5 bases). CDR1 and CDR2 (germline): KGHSY, FQNENV. The CDR3 consists of 16 residues. The ends were cut back, 2 bases at V and 0 bases at J, with 11 bases in the middle. The CDR3 nucleotides are TGTGCCAGCAGCCAAGCGGGACTCAGTAGCAATCAGCCCCAGCATTTT. Its protein is CASSQAGLSSNQPQHF. Looking up the rest from reference TRBV16 and TRBJ1-5 gives the full variable domain: GEEVAQTPKHLVRGEGQKAKLYCAPIKGHSYVFWYQQVLKNEFKFLISFQNENVFDETGMPKERFSAKCLPNSPCSLEIQATKLEDSAVYFCASSQAGLSSNQPQHFGDGTRLSIL.

Written as DNA, the CDR3 is TGTGCCAGCAGTCCCCCCCGGACAGGACTTGGGCCCCAGCATTTT. This sequence encodes CASSPPRTGLGPQHF. The V gene is TRBV28, the J gene TRBJ1-5, with 7 nucleotides matching TRBD1. After removal of 5 bases from V and 9 bases from J, the junction contained 13 bases not matched to a gene. The CDR3 is 15 amino acids. Germline CDR1 and CDR2: MDHEN and SYDVKM.

The chain recombines TRBV6-1 with TRBJ2-7; D is ambiguous. Trimming took off 1 base at V and 3 bases at J, with 13 bases between the two ends. CDR1 is MNHNS, CDR2 SASEGT, per germline. The CDR3 covers 15 residues. The chain's CDR3 is CASSEVGQSGYEQYF. As DNA, the CDR3 is TGTGCCAGCAGTGAAGTAGGGCAGTCGGGCTACGAGCAGTACTTC.

The table lists this clone with a few counts. CDR3 loop: CASSPKEYGYTF. CDR3 coding DNA: TGTGCCAGCTCACCAAAGGAGTATGGCTACACCTTC. The chain combines TRBV18 with TRBJ1-2; D gene unclear. There are 12 residues in the CDR3. Trimming took off 2 bases at V and 5 bases at J, with 6 bases between the two ends. CDR1 and CDR2 from the germline V gene are KGHSH and LQKENI.

The genes are TRBV9 and TRBJ2-1; D remains ambiguous. From germline, CDR1 is SGDLS and CDR2 YYNGEE. V lost 0 bases and J 7 bases, leaving 17 bases between the germline ends. The CDR3 length is 16 residues. CDR3 DNA: TGTGCCAGCAGCGTAGTTCTTGGGCCCGGCTCGAATGAGCAGTTCTTC. Protein sequence: CASSVVLGPGSNEQFF.

The chain carries TRBV5-1 and TRBJ2-3; possible D gene TRBD1, 5 bases. V was shortened by 2 bases and J by 2 bases, with 12 bases between the two germline ends. The germline CDR1 and CDR2 sequences are SGHRS and YFSETQ. This CDR3 is 15 amino acids long. As DNA, the CDR3 is TGCGCCAGCAGCTTAAGGGGCGTGAACACAGATACGCAGTATTTT. Encoded protein: CASSLRGVNTDTQYF. Variable domain in full (rest from reference TRBV5-1 and TRBJ2-3): KAGVTQTPRYLIKTRGQQVTLSCSPISGHRSVSWYQQTPGQGLQFLFEYFSETQRNKGNFPGRFSGRQFSNSRSEMNVSTLELGDSALYLCASSLRGVNTDTQYFGPGTRLTVL.

The chain links TRBV9 to TRBJ1-4, with D unclear. The V end was cut by 4 bases, the J end by 7 bases, with 14 bases between. The CDR3 has 14 residues. Per the germline V gene, CDR1 is SGDLS and CDR2 is YYNGEE. The CDR3 DNA sequence: TGTGCCAGCAGCCCGGCCGGGGTCGGTGAAAAACTGTTTTTT. Encoded protein: CASSPAGVGEKLFF.

This chain connects TRBV28 to TRBJ2-7; TRBD1 or TRBD2 may be the D gene (5 bases each). The CDR3 length is 15 residues. Germline V gene sequence: CDR1 MDHEN, CDR2 SYDVKM. The V and J ends lost 3 bases and 1 base respectively, with 13 bases between them. For the CDR3, the DNA is TGTGCCAGCAGTTTCAGAGGGGTCGTTTCCTACGAGCAGTACTTC. Protein sequence: CASSFRGVVSYEQYF. Full variable domain (rest looked up from reference TRBV28 and TRBJ2-7): DVKVTQSSRYLVKRTGEKVFLECVQDMDHENMFWYRQDPGLGLRLIYFSYDVKMKEKGDIPEGYSVSREKKERFSLILESASTNQTSMYLCASSFRGVVSYEQYFGPGTRLTVT.

V usage is TRBV9 and J usage is TRBJ1-4; D may be TRBD1 (5 bases). V was trimmed by 0 bases and J by 0 bases, leaving 9 bases between them. Germline V CDR1 and CDR2: SGDLS, YYNGEE. The CDR3 sequence is 16 residues long. The CDR3 region has the DNA TGTGCCAGCAGCGTAGGCGGAGGGGCAACTAATGAAAAACTGTTTTTT. This encodes CASSVGGGATNEKLFF.

This chain joins TRBV19 and TRBJ2-1; 7 nucleotides agree with TRBD2. Trimming removed 0 bases from V and 0 bases from J; junction bases left unmatched: 5. The CDR3 length is 17 residues. The germline CDR1 and CDR2 sequences are LNHDA and SQIVND (reference sequence). CDR3 DNA: TGTGCCAGTAGTATAGATCTTATAGCGGGCTCCTACAATGAGCAGTTCTTC. Its translation: CASSIDLIAGSYNEQFF.